This T cell receptor (beta chain) was recorded in a study of cytomegalovirus exposure and HLA in healthy donors (dated by TCRdb to 2017 to 2019). Turning to the overall study: In an earlier analysis of under 750 of the donors, 276 Gb of sequence data and approximately 120 million unique TCR beta sequences from 180 million or so T cells were reported. To study patterns of TCR occurrence, a later analysis re-analyzed previously published TCR beta repertoires from 700 or so donors and added high-resolution HLA genotyping. An early release covering 500 to 750 HLA-typed donors comprised 250 to 350 gigabases of sequencing data and approximately 85 million unique TCR sequences. Among the roughly 380 genotyped donors, approximately 76% belonged to the genetic ancestry cluster associated with self-reported Caucasian donors. Among roughly 370 genotyped donors of the cohort, an average of approximately 230,000 unique TCR beta nucleotide sequences were sequenced per donor, approximately 20% of them non-productive. Roughly five DR-DQ haplotypes were handled as single units for association and clustering, since linkage in the cohort was strong. In the later analysis, no new phenotypic data were used to find candidate immune exposures; instead, reliance was placed on TCR beta sequences and their occurrence across donors. An earlier analysis of some 500 of the donors applied high-throughput TCR beta sequencing to assess whether each TCR beta V gene segment acted as functional or pseudogenic. Alongside the repertoire data, information on donor age, sex, ethnicity and CMV serostatus was compiled. A separate validation cohort of approximately 130 different subjects was used in addition to the roughly 700-subject first cohort. HLA typing included class I and class II loci at four-digit resolution. The study aimed to test whether cataloging public T cell receptors could reveal signatures of past pathogen exposure. To predict cytomegalovirus infection status, the study combined high-throughput TCR immunosequencing, statistical association of individual TCRs with disease status, and machine learning. Every discovery cohort repertoire had been produced on one sequencing platform. The number of donors typed differed by locus, with 629-630 for A, B, C, DRB1 and DQB1, 522 for DQA1, over 600 for DPA1, and some 440 for DPB1. A later genetic analysis took genome-wide SNP genotypes for about 65% of the 666 donors and used that subset as a discovery cohort. The T cell repertoires of roughly 660 subjects were profiled by immunosequencing and related to cytomegalovirus serostatus.

According to the germline V gene, CDR1 reads SGDLS and CDR2 reads YYNGEE. Ends trimmed: V by 4 bases, J by 8 bases; bases unmatched to a gene: 8. Measured from the cysteine to the phenylalanine, the CDR3 is 15 residues long. The retained sequence is limited to the CDR3, 45 bases, with the frame set at the first base. With regard to this clone: Its target antigen remains unknown. Base qualities are not provided; no much larger clone lies one nucleotide away.

On the study overall, not on this receptor specifically: The cohort was sequenced for TCR beta chains only, and without alpha or paired-chain data the features that could be detected were limited. Most TCR sequences were seen in very few donors, while some public TCRs were found in many individuals. In a later analysis, HLA-associated TCR beta chains were found to be more clonally expanded and to have lower generation probabilities than equally common non-associated chains. According to a later genetic analysis, donors in an Asian-associated ancestry cluster had fewer N-insertions in productive TCRs than the approximately 690-donor mean. Several of the top co-occurrence clusters appeared to be linked to parvovirus B19, influenza, CMV and Epstein-Barr virus, according to a later analysis. Some IMGT-functional V segments, including TRBV6-2 and TRBV6-3, could not be told apart with the 87-base-pair reads, so those segments were excluded. In vitro tests confirmed that a few of the cytomegalovirus-associated TCR beta chains recognize cytomegalovirus antigens. When HLA alleles, especially DR and DQ, strongly co-occurred, TCR associations were difficult to assign to individual alleles. The classifier was reported to diagnose cytomegalovirus status with high specificity and sensitivity in both the original and validation cohorts. In a later analysis, TCR association rates were found to vary across HLA loci, with the most associated TCRs seen for DRB1 alleles and the fewest for HLA-C alleles. In an earlier analysis of roughly 560 of the donors, most TCR beta V segments were observed in productive rearrangements about 87% or about 30% of the time, broadly matching IMGT annotations. The study gave a list of under 200 TCR beta chains associated with cytomegalovirus. The only immune exposure information available for the cohort was CMV serostatus. Because HLA typing was missing for some donors at each locus, association tests included only the typed subset. A cluster of highly shared sequence variants was judged likely to represent a technical artifact of the sequencing pipeline. The authors suggested that the approach could potentially be generalized to other disease states and immunological phenotypes. The presence/absence analyses assumed that sequencing depth was roughly uniform across donors, and that assumption may not be true. A further reported finding was that TCR beta sequences accurately predicted the HLA-A and HLA-B alleles for most subjects in the first cohort. Linkage disequilibrium might explain the correlated functional status among segregating V segments, but an unknown experimental factor could not be excluded. Most CMV-associated TCR beta chains appeared to be HLA-restricted in a later analysis, and the HLA associations seemed to be driven largely by CMV exposure. V-gene and J-gene trimming of TCR beta chains was associated with a missense DCLRE1C variant in a later genetic analysis, and the association was replicated in an independent cohort. The earlier analysis of about 600 of the donors excluded some 16 rarely observed V segments, including chromosome 9 orphons, because counts were too low. A later analysis associated 15,000 to 20,000 TCR beta sequences with specific HLA alleles at a false discovery rate of 0.05.

The cohort was made up of 500 to 850 healthy bone marrow donors. Cohort members were all nominally healthy when sampled, although unrecorded immune exposures were likely present. Of the roughly 700 cohort members, around 290 had a positive CMV serostatus and just over 350 had a negative one, while no CMV serostatus was recorded for the donor. Every donor gave a peripheral blood sample, and the peripheral blood mononuclear cells from that sample were used for TCR beta sequencing. Genomic DNA was extracted from the blood cell samples with the Qiagen DNeasy Blood Extraction Kit. The protocol used for the library was the immunoSEQ multiplex PCR assay. A mixture of 60 forward primers for TCR Vbeta segments and 13 reverse primers for TCR Jbeta segments was used in the multiplex PCR. The CDR3 region of rearranged TCR beta genes was amplified from genomic DNA by a multiplex PCR assay. On the Illumina HiSeq System, the amplified TCR beta libraries were sequenced as 87-base-pair reads. For the original study's pipeline: In a later analysis, tens of millions of unique TCR beta chains were counted across the roughly 700 repertoires, and roughly 11 million of these chains were shared by at least two donors. Raw reads were error-corrected and collapsed into unique sequences with a nearest-neighbor algorithm that merged closely related sequences to remove PCR and sequencing errors. CDR3 sequences were aligned to IMGT reference sequences to assign V, D and J gene segments. For a sequence to be retained, a match of at least six nucleotides was required to both a V gene segment and a J gene segment. Rearrangements were classified as productive when the CDR3 lacked stop codons and remained in frame with V and J, and all other rearrangements were classified as non-productive. Following IMGT convention, CDR3 was defined as the stretch from the second conserved V-encoded cysteine up to the conserved J-encoded phenylalanine. In an earlier analysis of roughly 610 of the donors, sequences lacking an unambiguous match to a single V gene segment were excluded. In an earlier analysis of some 590 of the donors, a V segment was called functional when productive rearrangements were above 56.7%, and segregating when the standard deviation between donors exceeded 5%. A statistical classification framework was built for diagnosing cytomegalovirus status from the catalog of TCR beta chain sequences. In a later analysis, V and J genes were assigned by comparing TCR nucleotide sequences against IMGT/GENE-DB human TR gene sequences. A later analysis assigned CDR3 sequences and most-parsimonious VDJ recombination scenarios with the TCRdist pipeline. A later analysis defined each TCR beta chain by its CDR3 amino acid sequence plus V-gene family, and excluded reads lacking a unique V-gene family. A later analysis removed several hundred highly shared, low-generation-probability nucleotide sequences to deal with suspected cross-contamination and a sequencing artifact. For each public chain, a later analysis derived a clonal expansion index from normalized ranks of inferred template counts within each repertoire. In a later analysis, generation probabilities were computed with a VDJ recombination model fitted to out-of-frame rearrangements, and the resulting probabilities were checked against IGoR. Hypergeometric tests were used in a later analysis to score TCR-TCR, TCR-HLA and TCR-CMV co-occurrence, with a repertoire-size bias correction applied to the TCR pairs. A later analysis estimated false discovery rates by permuting HLA or CMV assignments 20 times. A later analysis grouped co-occurring TCRs with DBSCAN, adding TCRdist sequence similarity when clustering within HLA-allele-positive subsets. Co-occurrence clustering excluded repertoires with fewer than 30,000 or more than 120,000 public chains, plus five with anomalous nucleotide sharing. Not all clones reach the TCRdb copy of this immuneACCESS table, which keeps in-frame sequences only. Checked studies attribute under half of the gap to unresolved V genes and leave the rest unexplained. The V and J calls and the clone size are those of that table, but D and trimming were determined from the DNA. In this sample the table shows about 170,000 clones, approximately 72% of which occur a single time. In total, the top ten clones hold about 2.5% of the sample.

The sequence joins TRBV9 to TRBJ1-4, and 10 junctional nucleotides match TRBD1. The sequenced sample consisted of PBMCs. This sequence was found in a human donor in good health. The nucleotide sequence reads TGTGCCAGCAGCTCCCGGACAGGGGGGGGAGAAAAACTGTTTTTT. It encodes CASSSRTGGGEKLFF.